One TCR beta chain is described in this entry. TCRdb reprocessed the 5' RACE reads via MiXCR and lists one record per CDR3 protein. The repertoire holds about 96,000 distinct CDR3 sequences, under 9% seen once, with over 15% in the top ten. The source of the sample is a study of T cells after yellow fever vaccination. This CDR3 region has 15 residues. The V and J ends lost 2 bases and 5 bases, in that order; junction bases with no gene match: 4. The germline gives CDR1 MNHEY, CDR2 SVGEGT. The clonotype originates from a man in his late teens or twenties who received the YFV17D yellow fever vaccine. The genes are TRBV6-2 or TRBV6-3 and TRBJ2-2; 8 nucleotides agree with TRBD2. Sequences were derived from CD8+ T cells not binding an NS4B(214-222) dextramer, sorted from PBMCs, sampled around 15 days after the first yellow fever vaccination. The CDR3 reads CASSYREGGTGELFF. The CDR3 nucleotides read TGTGCCAGCAGTTACCGGGAGGGAGGTACCGGGGAGCTGTTTTTT.